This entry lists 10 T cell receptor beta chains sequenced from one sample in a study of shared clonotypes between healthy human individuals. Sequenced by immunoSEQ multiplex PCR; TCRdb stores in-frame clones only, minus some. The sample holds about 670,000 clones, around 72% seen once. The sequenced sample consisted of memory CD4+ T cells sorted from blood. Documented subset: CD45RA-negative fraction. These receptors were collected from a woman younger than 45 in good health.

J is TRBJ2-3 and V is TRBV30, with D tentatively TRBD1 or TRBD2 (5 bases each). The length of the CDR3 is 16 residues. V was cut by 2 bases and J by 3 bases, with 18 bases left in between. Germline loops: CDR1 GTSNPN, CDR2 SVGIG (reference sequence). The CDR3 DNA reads TGTGCCTGGAGTCTCAGGCTAGCTGGGGGAACAGATACGCAGTATTTT. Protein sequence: CAWSLRLAGGTDTQYF.

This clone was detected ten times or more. DNA for the CDR3: TGCGCCAGCAGCTTTAAGGGGGCTGAGGGCTACACCTTC. Its translation is CASSFKGAEGYTF. The V gene is TRBV5-1, the J gene TRBJ1-2; the match to TRBD1 covers 7 bases. CDR3 length: 13 amino acids. V was clipped by 2 bases and J by 8 bases; unmatched bases: 6. The germline gives CDR1 SGHRS, CDR2 YFSETQ. The complete variable domain, with remaining parts taken from reference TRBV5-1 and TRBJ1-2, reads KAGVTQTPRYLIKTRGQQVTLSCSPISGHRSVSWYQQTPGQGLQFLFEYFSETQRNKGNFPGRFSGRQFSNSRSEMNVSTLELGDSALYLCASSFKGAEGYTFGSGTRLTVV.

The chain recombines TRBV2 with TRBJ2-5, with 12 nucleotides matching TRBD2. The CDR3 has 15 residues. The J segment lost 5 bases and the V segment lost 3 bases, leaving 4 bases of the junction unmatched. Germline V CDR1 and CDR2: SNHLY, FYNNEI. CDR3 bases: TGTGCCAGCAGTGAGATGACTAGCGGGAGCGAGACCCAGTACTTC. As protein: CASSEMTSGSETQYF.

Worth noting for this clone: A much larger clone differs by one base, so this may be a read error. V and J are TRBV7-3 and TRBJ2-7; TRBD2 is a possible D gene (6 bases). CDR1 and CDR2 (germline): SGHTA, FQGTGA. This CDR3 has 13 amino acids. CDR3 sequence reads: CASSSQRGYERYF. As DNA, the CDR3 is TGTGCCAGCAGCTCCCAACGGGGGTACGAGCGGTACTTC.

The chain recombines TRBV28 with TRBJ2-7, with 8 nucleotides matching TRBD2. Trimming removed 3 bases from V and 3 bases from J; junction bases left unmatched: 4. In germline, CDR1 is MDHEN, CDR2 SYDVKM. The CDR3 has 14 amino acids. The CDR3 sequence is CASSFREGHYEQYF. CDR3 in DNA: TGTGCCAGCAGTTTCCGGGAGGGCCACTACGAGCAGTACTTC.

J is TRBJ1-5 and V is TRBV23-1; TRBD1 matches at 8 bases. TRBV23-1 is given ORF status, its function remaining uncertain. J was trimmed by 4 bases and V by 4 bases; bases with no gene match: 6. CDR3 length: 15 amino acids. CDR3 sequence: CASSPAGGKNQPQHF. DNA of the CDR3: TGCGCCAGCAGTCCGGCAGGGGGCAAGAATCAGCCCCAGCATTTT.

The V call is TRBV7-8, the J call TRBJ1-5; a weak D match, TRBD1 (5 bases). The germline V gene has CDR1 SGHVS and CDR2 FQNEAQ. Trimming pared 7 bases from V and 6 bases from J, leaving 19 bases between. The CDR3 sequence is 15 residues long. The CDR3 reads CASTPTGGPSQPQHF. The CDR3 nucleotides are TGTGCCAGCACCCCAACGGGGGGTCCAAGTCAGCCCCAGCATTTT.

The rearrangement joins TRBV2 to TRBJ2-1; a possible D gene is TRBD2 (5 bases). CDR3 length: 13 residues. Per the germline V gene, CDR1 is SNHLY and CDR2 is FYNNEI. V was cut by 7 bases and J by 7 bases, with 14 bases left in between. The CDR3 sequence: CASTRESLNEQFF. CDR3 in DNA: TGTGCCAGCACGAGGGAGAGTTTGAATGAGCAGTTCTTC.

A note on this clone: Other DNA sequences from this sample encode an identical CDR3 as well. The CDR3 DNA is TGCAGCGTCGCTCAGGGTACTAGCACAGATACGCAGTATTTT. Residues: CSVAQGTSTDTQYF. This chain connects TRBV29-1 to TRBJ2-3, with D perhaps matching TRBD1 (5 bases). The CDR3 extends over 14 amino acids. The ends were cut back, 6 bases at V and 0 bases at J, with 13 bases in the middle. Germline CDR1 is SQVTM and CDR2 is ANQGSEA.

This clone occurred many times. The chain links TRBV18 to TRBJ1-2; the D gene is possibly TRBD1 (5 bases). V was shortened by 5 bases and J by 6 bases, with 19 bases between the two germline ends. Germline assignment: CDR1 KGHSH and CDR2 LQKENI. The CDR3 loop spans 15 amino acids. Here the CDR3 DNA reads TGTGCCAGCTCAATCTCCCAGGGCCGCGAAAATGGCTACACCTTC. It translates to CASSISQGRENGYTF.